This paragraph covers one TCR beta chain sequence. Germline loops: CDR1 SGHTS, CDR2 YDEGEE. CDR3 length equals 13 residues. Trimming pared 0 bases from V and 5 bases from J, leaving 8 bases between. This sample was included in a study of OX40 agonist ivuxolimab in advanced cancers. The assay was immunoSEQ multiplex PCR, and TCRdb's table has in-frame clones only and misses some. This table has tens of thousands of clones, nearly 90% appearing once. The sequenced sample was CD4+ or CD8+ T cells sorted from blood, obtained in a trial of the OX40 agonist ivuxolimab. The V call is TRBV5-8, the J call TRBJ1-1, with a tentative D call TRBD1 (5 bases). The source is an adult with an advanced solid tumor such as melanoma, head and neck, liver or kidney cancer. CDR3 nucleotide sequence: TGTGCCAGCAGCTTGGCATGGGGGACTGAAGCTTTCTTT. Amino acid sequence: CASSLAWGTEAFF.